Listed below are T cell receptor beta chains from one sample, sequenced in a study of identical twins. Each CDR3 protein gets one entry after TCRdb re-called the 5' RACE reads with MiXCR. The sample has about 570,000 distinct CDR3 sequences, 9.6% seen once. Separately, the same data were catalogued under a study of yellow fever vaccine responses in identical twins.

The sequenced material came from PBMCs. The origin of the receptors is a young woman in good health. Each CDR3 is given with its conserved first and last residue. The D gene is left open where the match is weak. Size is omitted from some rows. Given values are once, few, many or a class for expanded clones.

clone_size: many
v_call: TRBV29-1
j_call: TRBJ1-1
d_call: .
cdr3_nt: TGCAGCGTTGAGGGGCGAAACACTGAAGCTTTCTTT
cdr3_aa: CSVEGRNTEAFF

clone_size: many
v_call: TRBV6-6
j_call: TRBJ2-1
d_call: .
cdr3_nt: TGTGCCACAGCTCGCAATGAGCAGTTCTTC
cdr3_aa: CATARNEQFF

clone_size: .
v_call: TRBV14
j_call: TRBJ2-7
d_call: TRBD2
cdr3_nt: TGTGCCAGCAGCGCAAGCGGGAGGGCCCTCTACGAGCAGTACTTC
cdr3_aa: CASSASGRALYEQYF

clone_size: few
v_call: TRBV3-1
j_call: TRBJ1-1
d_call: .
cdr3_nt: TGTGCCAGCAGCCCGTCAAGTGGGGGGCCTGAAGCTTTCTTT
cdr3_aa: CASSPSSGGPEAFF

clone_size: .
v_call: TRBV7-2
j_call: TRBJ2-5
d_call: .
cdr3_nt: TGTGCCAGCAGCCAGGGACAGACCCAGTACTTC
cdr3_aa: CASSQGQTQYF

clone_size: .
v_call: TRBV21-1
j_call: TRBJ2-7
d_call: .
cdr3_nt: TGTGCCAGCAGCGGAGGAGAGGGGGTCGGTTACATCCACGAGCAGTACTTC
cdr3_aa: CASSGGEGVGYIHEQYF

clone_size: few
v_call: TRBV5-1
j_call: TRBJ2-5
d_call: TRBD2
cdr3_nt: TGCGCCAGCAGCTTGAGGACCCTAGAAACGACTAGCGGGGATCAAGAGACCCAGTACTTC
cdr3_aa: CASSLRTLETTSGDQETQYF

clone_size: few
v_call: TRBV11-2
j_call: TRBJ2-7
d_call: .
cdr3_nt: TGTGCCAGCAGCCTAGCTAGATCCTCCGAACACGAGCAGTACTTC
cdr3_aa: CASSLARSSEHEQYF

clone_size: many
v_call: TRBV13
j_call: TRBJ2-1
d_call: TRBD1
cdr3_nt: TGTGCCAGCAGCTTAGCCGGACAGGGGGCTGGGGAGCAGTTCTTC
cdr3_aa: CASSLAGQGAGEQFF

clone_size: many
v_call: TRBV12-3/TRBV12-4
j_call: TRBJ2-4
d_call: TRBD2
cdr3_nt: TGTGCCAGCAGTTTAGGCCTAGCGGGAGCCAAAAACATTCAGTACTTC
cdr3_aa: CASSLGLAGAKNIQYF

clone_size: many
v_call: TRBV12-3/TRBV12-4
j_call: TRBJ2-1
d_call: .
cdr3_nt: TGTGCCTCACAAACGGCATCGACCTACAATGAGCAGTTCTTC
cdr3_aa: CASQTASTYNEQFF

clone_size: few
v_call: TRBV12-3/TRBV12-4
j_call: TRBJ2-3
d_call: .
cdr3_nt: TGTGCCAGCAGTATCGGTGGGGCCAGCACAGATACGCAGTATTTT
cdr3_aa: CASSIGGASTDTQYF

clone_size: few
v_call: TRBV12-3/TRBV12-4
j_call: TRBJ2-7
d_call: .
cdr3_nt: TGTGCCAGCAGTTTTCATATGTACGAGCAGTACTTC
cdr3_aa: CASSFHMYEQYF

clone_size: .
v_call: TRBV20-1
j_call: TRBJ2-7
d_call: .
cdr3_nt: TGCAGTGCTTGGCAGCGACTCCAAAACTACGAGCAGTACTTC
cdr3_aa: CSAWQRLQNYEQYF

clone_size: few
v_call: TRBV7-2
j_call: TRBJ2-1
d_call: .
cdr3_nt: TGTGCCAGCAGCCCGAATCGGAATGAGCAGTTCTTC
cdr3_aa: CASSPNRNEQFF

clone_size: .
v_call: TRBV4-3
j_call: TRBJ2-7
d_call: TRBD2
cdr3_nt: TGCGCCAGCAGCCAAGATCGTAGCGGGAATTCCTACGAGCAGTACTTC
cdr3_aa: CASSQDRSGNSYEQYF

clone_size: few
v_call: TRBV27
j_call: TRBJ2-7
d_call: .
cdr3_nt: TGTGCCAGCAGTACCCCACAGGGAGGGCGGAACGAGCAGTACTTC
cdr3_aa: CASSTPQGGRNEQYF

clone_size: few
v_call: TRBV7-8
j_call: TRBJ2-3
d_call: .
cdr3_nt: TGTGCCAGCAGCTTAGAAACAATAGGGTACACAGATACGCAGTATTTT
cdr3_aa: CASSLETIGYTDTQYF